Following are 9 T cell receptor beta chains from one sample sequenced in a study of beta chain features in type 1 diabetes. As every portion of the isolated RNA was reverse transcribed, the sequencing read expressed TCRB transcripts. Profiled with immunoSEQ multiplex PCR; TCRdb holds only in-frame clones, not every one. Altogether fewer than 150,000 clones are present, 6.9% being singletons, with the ten largest covering around 1.3%. The sample consisted of central memory CD4+ T cells from blood. The receptor set was obtained from a woman aged 25-40 years in good health.

This clone was observed many times. This rearrangement joins TRBV6-6 to TRBJ1-4, with 8 bases aligning to TRBD1. This CDR3 has 12 amino acids. V lost 10 bases to trimming and J lost 6 bases; unmatched junction nucleotides: 4. Germline V CDR1 and CDR2: MNHNY, SVGAGI (reference sequence). The CDR3 DNA follows: TGTGCCAACAAGACAGGGGATGAAAAACTGTTTTTT. Protein: CANKTGDEKLFF.

The rearrangement joins TRBV9 to TRBJ1-2, with TRBD1 matching over 8 bases. V was pared by 5 bases and J by 10 bases, with 7 bases of the junction left unmatched. This CDR3 region has 12 residues. The germline CDR1 and CDR2 sequences are SGDLS and YYNGEE. The CDR3 region has the DNA TGTGCCAGCAGTGGACAGGGTAATGACTACACCTTC. Amino acids: CASSGQGNDYTF.

This chain uses TRBV28 with TRBJ2-1, with 7 bases aligning to TRBD1. The CDR3 runs to 15 residues. In germline, CDR1 is MDHEN, CDR2 SYDVKM. V shed 5 bases and J 1 base; nucleotides not matched to a gene: 5. The CDR3 region has the DNA TGTGCCAGCAGTGGGGCAGGGGGTTCCTACAATGAGCAGTTCTTC. It yields the protein CASSGAGGSYNEQFF.

The chain uses TRBV5-4 and TRBJ1-2; tentatively, D is TRBD1 (5 bases). From germline, CDR1 is SGHNT and CDR2 YYREEE (reference sequence). The CDR3 loop spans 13 amino acids. Trimming removed 1 base at V and 7 bases at J, with 11 bases between. This chain's CDR3 is CASSLRQGGGYTF. CDR3 nucleotides: TGTGCCAGCAGCTTGAGGCAGGGAGGTGGCTACACCTTC.

A remark on this clone: At one end the junction does not follow the germline gene, possibly because of a read error. The chain has TRBV5-4 and TRBJ2-2; 10 positions match TRBD2. The CDR3 sequence is 17 residues long. CDR1 SGHNT and CDR2 YYREEE come from the germline V gene (reference sequence). CDR3 region: CASSQDPASGRSGELFF. CDR3 coding DNA: TGCGCCAGCAGCCAAGATCCCGCTAGCGGGAGATCCGGGGAGCTGTTTTTT.

J is TRBJ2-2 and V is TRBV6-8; D not certain. Germline CDR1 reads MNHGY; CDR2 reads SAAAGT. The CDR3 extends over 15 amino acids. V dropped 4 bases and J dropped 2 bases, with 11 bases sitting between them. The CDR3 DNA follows: TGTGCCAGCAGTTTGTGGCAGGATAACACCGGGGAGCTGTTTTTT. Residues: CASSLWQDNTGELFF.

Many counts were recorded for this clone. The chain recombines TRBV9 with TRBJ1-4; D is uncertain. Trimming cost V 3 bases and J 6 bases, with 9 bases left between them. The CDR3 is 13 amino acids. CDR1 SGDLS and CDR2 YYNGEE come from the germline V gene. The CDR3 is CASSARPDEKLFF. CDR3 sequence (DNA): TGTGCCAGCAGCGCTCGTCCGGATGAAAAACTGTTTTTT.

The gene calls are TRBV18 and TRBJ2-7, with 7 bases aligning to TRBD1. The CDR3 runs to 15 residues. Germline V lookup: CDR1 KGHSH, CDR2 LQKENI. V lost 4 bases and J lost 6; bases outside the gene matches: 12. The CDR3 here is CASSLGQDRLSEQYF. The CDR3, as DNA: TGTGCCAGCTCACTAGGACAGGATAGGTTGAGCGAGCAGTACTTC.

This clone appeared a few times. The V and J genes are TRBV18 and TRBJ2-5; D gene ambiguous. The CDR3 has 15 residues. Germline values: CDR1 KGHSH, CDR2 LQKENI. V was cut by 1 base and J by 2 bases, with 11 bases left in between. The CDR3 DNA sequence: TGTGCCAGCTCACCACTAGTGAGTGAGCAAGAGACCCAGTACTTC. Amino acid sequence: CASSPLVSEQETQYF.